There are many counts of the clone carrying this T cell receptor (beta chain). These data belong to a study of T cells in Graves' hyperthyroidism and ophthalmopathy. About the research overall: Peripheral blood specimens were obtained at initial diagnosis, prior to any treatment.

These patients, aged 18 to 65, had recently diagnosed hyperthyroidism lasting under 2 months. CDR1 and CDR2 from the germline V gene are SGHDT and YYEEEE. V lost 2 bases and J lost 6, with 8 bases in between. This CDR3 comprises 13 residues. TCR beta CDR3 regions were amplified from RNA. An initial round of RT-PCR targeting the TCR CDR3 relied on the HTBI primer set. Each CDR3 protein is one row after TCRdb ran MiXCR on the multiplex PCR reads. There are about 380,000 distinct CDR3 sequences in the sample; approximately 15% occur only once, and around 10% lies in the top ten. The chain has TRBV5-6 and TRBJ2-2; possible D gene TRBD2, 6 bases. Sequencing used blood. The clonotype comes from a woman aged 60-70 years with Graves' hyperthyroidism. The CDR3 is CASSLLAPGELFF. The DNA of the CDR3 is TGTGCCAGCAGCTTACTAGCTCCCGGGGAGCTGTTTTTT.